The present TCR beta chain was sequenced within a study of response to subunit inactivated influenza vaccine (dated by TCRdb to the late 2010s). Context from the whole study: The study used deep quantitative T cell receptor repertoire profiling to track responses to a trivalent subunit inactivated influenza vaccine.

The paper's findings and limits, for the study overall: According to the authors, only a limited number of new T cells may be recruited by each seasonal influenza vaccination.

The receptor library was made with RT-PCR. The instrument was an Illumina HiSeq 2500. The public reads were run again by TCRdb, first through fastp at Q25 and then through MiXCR, and only productive beta chains were kept. Rows merge per CDR3 protein into single entries with the most common DNA and genes. This sample has around 850,000 distinct CDR3 sequences in its table, and less than 20% of those were observed once. Roughly a tenth of the sample goes to the ten largest clones. The CDR1 and CDR2 encoded by the germline V gene are SGHTA and FQGNSA. The CDR3 contains 17 residues, cysteine and phenylalanine counted. The read is trimmed to its CDR3 DNA, 51 bases read in frame from base 1. Trimming costs V 2 bases and J 1 base, and their ends lie 17 bases apart. This clonotype was recorded a few times. Which antigen it targets is not known. No much larger clone exists at a distance of one base, and base qualities are not known.

The chain was built from TRBV7-2 and TRBJ1-1, with the D gene call left open. This TCR was sampled from a man aged 45 to 65 who received an inactivated influenza vaccine. Donor details come from another sample of the same person, matched by shared clones. Sequenced material: PBMCs from blood, taken about 5 days after vaccination. The CDR3 has the sequence CASSLRAGRTGNTEAFF. The sequenced DNA: TGTGCCAGCAGCTTAAGGGCGGGTAGAACGGGGAACACTGAAGCTTTCTTT.